The 9 T cell receptor beta chains listed next were all sequenced from one sample in a study of T cells in Graves' hyperthyroidism and ophthalmopathy. The CDR3 regions of TCR beta were amplified from RNA transcripts. The HTBI set primed first-round TCR CDR3 RT-PCR. TCRdb recomputed calls from the multiplex PCR reads with MiXCR, one row per CDR3 protein. Of 650,000 to 750,000 distinct CDR3 sequences detected, 12% to 15% appear once; the ten largest clones hold about 9.4%. Source material: blood. Source of these receptors: a woman younger than 35 with Graves' hyperthyroidism.

The V gene is TRBV7-8, the J gene TRBJ1-4; 7 positions match TRBD1. CDR1 and CDR2 from the germline V gene are SGHVS and FQNEAQ. CDR3 length: 14 amino acids. The ends lost 7 bases at V and 8 bases at J; junction bases unmatched: 10. The CDR3 nucleotides read TGTGCCAGCACCAGAGACAGGGTTGGGGAAAAACTGTTTTTT. Its translation is CASTRDRVGEKLFF.

This clonotype was seen at least ten times. This rearrangement joins TRBV9 to TRBJ1-2, with a possible D match to TRBD1 (6 bases). The V gene lost 0 bases and the J gene lost 8 bases, with 20 bases spanning the gap. This CDR3 is 16 amino acids long. Germline CDR1 reads SGDLS; CDR2 reads YYNGEE. CDR3 residues: CASSVGSGHLAGGYTF. As DNA, the CDR3 is TGTGCCAGCAGCGTAGGGTCGGGACACCTAGCCGGGGGCTACACCTTC.

This clonotype was seen ten or more times. The rearrangement uses TRBV27 and TRBJ2-7; the D is unclear. The germline V and J ends were trimmed by 6 bases and 6 bases, with 18 bases remaining between them. This CDR3 contains 14 residues. Germline CDR1 reads MNHEY; CDR2 reads SMNVEV (reference sequence). The DNA for the CDR3 is TGTGCCAGCAGATGGGGTCGGACCGAAGGCGAGCAGTACTTC. Protein: CASRWGRTEGEQYF.

This clonotype was found a few times. V and J are TRBV12-3 or TRBV12-4 and TRBJ1-2; 8 bases fit TRBD1. V was clipped by 5 bases and J by 8 bases; unmatched bases: 7. The CDR3 consists of 13 residues. This chain's CDR3 is CASSPWTGRGYTF. DNA for the CDR3: TGTGCCAGCAGTCCCTGGACAGGGAGGGGCTACACCTTC.

This clonotype was detected a few times. This chain connects TRBV7-3 to TRBJ2-5; 8 nucleotides align to TRBD2. Trimming took 5 bases from V and 1 from J; bases not matched to a gene: 9. From germline, CDR1 is SGHTA and CDR2 FQGTGA. This CDR3 region has 16 residues. The CDR3 DNA sequence: TGTGCCAGCAGCGCCCATAGCGGGGCCCCCCAAGAGACCCAGTACTTC. Translating gives CASSAHSGAPQETQYF.

This clonotype was recorded many times. The V gene is TRBV18, the J gene TRBJ2-5, with D perhaps TRBD2 (6 bases). The CDR3 runs to 13 residues. Trimming removed 3 bases from V and 7 bases from J, with 12 bases in between. The germline gives CDR1 KGHSH, CDR2 LQKENI. CDR3 sequence reads: CASSPETSGTQYF. Here the CDR3 DNA reads TGTGCCAGCTCACCCGAGACTAGTGGGACCCAGTACTTC.

Comments on this clonotype: A clone one base away is much larger, so this may be a read error. The chain carries TRBV2 and TRBJ2-7; 8 bases align to TRBD1. Germline V gene lookup returns CDR1 SNHLY and CDR2 FYNNEI. The CDR3 contains 14 residues. The V and J ends lost 7 bases and 3 bases, in that order; junction bases with no gene match: 8. The CDR3 DNA follows: TGTGCCAGCAACCACCCGGACAGGGTCTACGAGCAGTACTTC. Translating it yields CASNHPDRVYEQYF.

The chain combines TRBV15 with TRBJ1-1; a possible D gene is TRBD1 (5 bases). CDR3 length: 16 amino acids. Germline V CDR1 and CDR2: LNHNV, YYDKDF (reference sequence). V was shortened by 2 bases and J by 1 base, with 14 bases between the two germline ends. Written as DNA, the CDR3 is TGTGCCACCAGCAGATCCTGGGACTTCACGAACACTGAAGCTTTCTTT. Protein product: CATSRSWDFTNTEAFF.

The gene calls are TRBV29-1 and TRBJ1-1, with D hard to call. Germline CDR1 and CDR2: SQVTM and ANQGSEA. The CDR3 is 13 residues long. Trimming left V 3 bases short and J 1 base short, with 9 bases between. CDR3 bases: TGCAGCGTTGAGGCGGGGTCGAACACTGAAGCTTTCTTT. Translating gives CSVEAGSNTEAFF.